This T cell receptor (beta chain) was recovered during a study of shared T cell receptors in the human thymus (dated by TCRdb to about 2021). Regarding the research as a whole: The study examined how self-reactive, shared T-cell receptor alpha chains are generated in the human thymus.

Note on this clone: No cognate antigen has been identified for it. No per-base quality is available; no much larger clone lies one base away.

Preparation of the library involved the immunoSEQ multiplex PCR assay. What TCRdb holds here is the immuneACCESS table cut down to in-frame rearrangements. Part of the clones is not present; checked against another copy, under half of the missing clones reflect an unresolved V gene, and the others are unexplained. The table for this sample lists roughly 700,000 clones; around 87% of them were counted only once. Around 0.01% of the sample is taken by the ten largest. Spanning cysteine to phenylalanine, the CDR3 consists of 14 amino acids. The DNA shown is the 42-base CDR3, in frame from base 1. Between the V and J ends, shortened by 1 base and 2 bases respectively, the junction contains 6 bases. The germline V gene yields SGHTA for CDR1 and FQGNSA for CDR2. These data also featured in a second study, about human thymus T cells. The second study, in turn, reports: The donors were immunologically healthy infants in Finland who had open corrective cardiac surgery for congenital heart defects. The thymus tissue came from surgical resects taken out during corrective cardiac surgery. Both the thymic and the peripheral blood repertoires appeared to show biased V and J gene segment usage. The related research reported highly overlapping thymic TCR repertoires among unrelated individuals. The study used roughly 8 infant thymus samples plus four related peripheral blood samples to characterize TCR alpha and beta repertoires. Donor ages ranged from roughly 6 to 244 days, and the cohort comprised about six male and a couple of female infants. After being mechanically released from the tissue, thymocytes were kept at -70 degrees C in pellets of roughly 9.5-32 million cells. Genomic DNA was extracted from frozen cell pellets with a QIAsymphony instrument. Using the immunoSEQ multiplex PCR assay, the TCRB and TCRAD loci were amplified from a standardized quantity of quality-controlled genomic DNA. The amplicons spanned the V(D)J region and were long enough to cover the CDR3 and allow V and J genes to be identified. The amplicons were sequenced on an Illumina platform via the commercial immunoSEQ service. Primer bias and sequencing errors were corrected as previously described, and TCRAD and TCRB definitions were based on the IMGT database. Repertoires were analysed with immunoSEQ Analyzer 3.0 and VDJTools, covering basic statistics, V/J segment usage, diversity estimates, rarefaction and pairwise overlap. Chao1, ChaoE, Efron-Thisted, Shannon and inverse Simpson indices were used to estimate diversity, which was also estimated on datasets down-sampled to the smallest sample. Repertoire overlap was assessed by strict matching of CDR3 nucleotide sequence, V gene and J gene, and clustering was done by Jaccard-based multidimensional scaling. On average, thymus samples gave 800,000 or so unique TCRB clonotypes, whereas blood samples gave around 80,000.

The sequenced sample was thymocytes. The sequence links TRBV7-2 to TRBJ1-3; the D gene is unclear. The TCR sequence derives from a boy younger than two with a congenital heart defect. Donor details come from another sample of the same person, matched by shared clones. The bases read TGTGCCAGCAGCTTAGTCGGGACTGGAAACACCATATATTTT. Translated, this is CASSLVGTGNTIYF.